The rows below give T cell receptor beta chains drawn from one sample of a study of metastatic and nonmetastatic thyroid tumors. TCRdb recomputed clones from the PCR reads via MiXCR. This sample carries some 19,000 clones, about 30% of them seen once, and the ten largest clones take about 10%. The source material was tumor tissue. The receptors were gathered from a female donor with papillary thyroid cancer or a benign thyroid nodule (not recorded which). Some clones in this sample may be carry-over from other donors' samples. Each CDR3 is given with its conserved first and last residue. A D gene is named only where the DNA matches it firmly. Where a row states a size, it is once, few, many or the class of an expanded clone; other rows omit it.

TGTGCCAGCATAACGCCGGGTAGCGGCTACACCTTC	CASITPGSGYTF	TRBV28	few	TRBJ1-2	12	-
TGTGCCAGCAGCGACGCGGGGGCCTGGACTAGCTGGACTAGCACAGATACGCAGTATTTT	CASSDAGAWTSWTSTDTQYF	TRBV6-4	-	TRBJ2-3	20	TRBD2
TGTGCCAGCAGCTTAGCCCGGGAGTATAGCTACACCTTC	CASSLAREYSYTF	TRBV7-2	once	TRBJ1-2	13	-
TGTGCCAGCAGGGACGCCCCGGACAGCTCGGCAAGCGAGCAGTACTTC	CASRDAPDSSASEQYF	TRBV6-1	-	TRBJ2-7	16	-
TGTGCCAGCAGCCAGGGGACAGTCTCGTATAGCAATCATCCCCAGCATTTT	CASSQGTVSYSNHPQHF	TRBV3-1	-	TRBJ1-5	17	TRBD1
TGTGCCAGCAGTGAAGCGCTCTTGGCCTACGAGCAGTACTTC	CASSEALLAYEQYF	TRBV2	medium-sized	TRBJ2-7	14	-
TGCAGCGTCTCGCCCGCCGGGACAGGGGAGCTTCAGTACTTC	CSVSPAGTGELQYF	TRBV29-1	many	TRBJ2-7	14	TRBD1
TGTGCCAACGACTGCTCATCTGGGGCCAACGTCCTGACTTTC	CANDCSSGANVLTF	TRBV27	medium-sized	TRBJ2-6	14	-
TGTGCCAGCAGCTTAACCGGGAGGAACACGCAGTATTTT	CASSLTGRNTQYF	TRBV11-3	-	TRBJ2-3	13	TRBD2
TGTGCCAGCAGTGGGACAGGGGGCATGAACACTGAAGCTTTCTTT	CASSGTGGMNTEAFF	TRBV12-3/TRBV12-4	medium-sized	TRBJ1-1	15	TRBD1
TGTGCCTGGAGTGTAGGACTCACCTATGGCTACACCTTC	CAWSVGLTYGYTF	TRBV30	-	TRBJ1-2	13	-
TGTGCCATCAGTCCGGGACAGGGTAAATATACGCAGTATTTT	CAISPGQGKYTQYF	TRBV10-3	many	TRBJ2-3	14	TRBD1
TGTGCCAGCAGTGAGACAGGGGACTATGGCTACACCTTC	CASSETGDYGYTF	TRBV6-1	few	TRBJ1-2	13	TRBD1
TGTGCCAGCAGCGGAACCAGTAATACAGATACGCAGTATTTT	CASSGTSNTDTQYF	TRBV3-1	many	TRBJ2-3	14	-
TGTGCCAGCAGTTACCCGGGACTAGCGGGATACGAGCAGTACTTC	CASSYPGLAGYEQYF	TRBV28	-	TRBJ2-7	15	TRBD2
TGTGCCAGCAGCTTGGCAGGGGTCAGCCAAGCTTTCTTT	CASSLAGVSQAFF	TRBV5-4	few	TRBJ1-1	13	-
TGTGCCAGCAGGGACAGGGCCGGCGGCTACACCTTC	CASRDRAGGYTF	TRBV2	-	TRBJ1-2	12	TRBD1
TGTGCCAGCAGTTTGACTAGCTGGATAAATGAGCAGTTCTTC	CASSLTSWINEQFF	TRBV2	few	TRBJ2-1	14	TRBD2
TGCAGTGCTAGACCTCAGGGGACCAAAAACATTCAGTACTTC	CSARPQGTKNIQYF	TRBV20-1	-	TRBJ2-4	14	-
TGCAGCGTTAGATCTCGGGGCAGGGGGGACACTGAAGCTTTCTTT	CSVRSRGRGDTEAFF	TRBV29-1	many	TRBJ1-1	15	TRBD1
TGTGCCAGTCGTACAGGGATTAGCACAGATACGCAGTATTTT	CASRTGISTDTQYF	TRBV28	-	TRBJ2-3	14	-
TGCAGTGCTGCTGTAGGGACTAGCGGTTTGGGAACTGAAGCTTTCTTT	CSAAVGTSGLGTEAFF	TRBV20-1	medium-sized	TRBJ1-1	16	-
TGTGCCAGCAGCGTAGGTAATCAAGAGACCCAGTACTTC	CASSVGNQETQYF	TRBV9	-	TRBJ2-5	13	-
TGCAGTGCCCCCGGGACAACAGGCTACACCTTC	CSAPGTTGYTF	TRBV20-1	many	TRBJ1-2	11	-
TGTGCCAGCAGCCCACAGGGTAGCTCCTATAATTCACCCCTCCACTTT	CASSPQGSSYNSPLHF	TRBV3-1	medium-sized	TRBJ1-6	16	-
TGTGCCAGCAGCGTAGCTGGGACAGGGACCTACGAGCAGTACTTC	CASSVAGTGTYEQYF	TRBV9	medium-sized	TRBJ2-7	15	TRBD1
TGTGCCAGCAGTCGCTCTTGGAGCCCCACGTCTAGCACAGATACGCAGTATTTT	CASSRSWSPTSSTDTQYF	TRBV6-5	-	TRBJ2-3	18	-
TGTGCCAGCAGTTTCAGACAGGCGGGTGTTAACTATGGATACACCTTC	CASSFRQAGVNYGYTF	TRBV27	few	TRBJ1-2	16	-
TGCGCCAGCAGCTTGGCCGGGGGATACGGGTCCTACAATGAGCAGTTCTTC	CASSLAGGYGSYNEQFF	TRBV5-1	-	TRBJ2-1	17	-
TGTGCCAGCAGTGAAGGGCAGGGGGGAAACACCATATATTTT	CASSEGQGGNTIYF	TRBV6-1	few	TRBJ1-3	14	-
TGTGCCAGCAGTTTGAGAGGGCGGCAGCCCCAGCATTTT	CASSLRGRQPQHF	TRBV28	medium-sized	TRBJ1-5	13	-
TGTGCCACCAGGAAGTTCGGAGGGGTTCAGCCCCAGCATTTT	CATRKFGGVQPQHF	TRBV19	many	TRBJ1-5	14	-
TGTGCCTGGAGGTCGGCTTACGAGCAGTACTTC	CAWRSAYEQYF	TRBV30	once	TRBJ2-7	11	-
TGTGCCACCCAGGGGACATTGTTATACTACGAGCAGTACTTC	CATQGTLLYYEQYF	TRBV6-2/TRBV6-3	few	TRBJ2-7	14	-
TGTGCCAGCAGCCGAGGATTAGCGGGCGGGGAGCTGTTTTTT	CASSRGLAGGELFF	TRBV7-3	many	TRBJ2-2	14	TRBD2